Listed here are 13 T cell receptor beta chains from one sample, sequenced in a study of T cell responses to AZD1222 COVID-19 vaccine. Using immunoSEQ multiplex PCR, the repertoire was profiled, and TCRdb retains in-frame clones only, with some absent. This sample has around 100,000 clones; under 95% occur once, and the top ten carry 0.95% to 1.5%. This sample comprised peripheral blood, obtained on day 0 of AZD1222 vaccination. The receptors originated from an adult in good health.

The chain employs TRBV2 and TRBJ1-4; TRBD1 matches 9 bases. V shed 7 bases and J 7 bases; nucleotides not matched to a gene: 4. CDR1 is SNHLY and CDR2 is FYNNEI in the germline V gene. The CDR3 totals 13 residues. The DNA of the CDR3 is TGTGCCAGCAAGGGACAGGGTATTGAAAAACTGTTTTTT. It codes for CASKGQGIEKLFF.

This chain links TRBV27 with TRBJ1-2, with D possibly matching TRBD1 (5 bases). With 2 bases removed from V and 6 bases from J, the gap between germline ends came to 13 bases. The CDR3 extends over 14 amino acids. Germline-derived CDR1 and CDR2 are MNHEY and SMNVEV (reference sequence). As DNA, the CDR3 is TGTGCCAGCAGTTTACGCCTGGGACCCAATGGCTACACCTTC. It yields the protein CASSLRLGPNGYTF.

The rearrangement joins TRBV15 to TRBJ2-3, with 8 bases matching TRBD2. Germline CDR1 reads LNHNV; CDR2 reads YYDKDF (reference sequence). V lost 3 bases and J lost 4; bases outside the gene matches: 3. The CDR3 is made up of 14 amino acids. For the CDR3, the DNA is TGTGCCACCAGCAGGACTAGCGTATCAGATACGCAGTATTTT. Translation gives CATSRTSVSDTQYF.

The rearrangement joins TRBV9 to TRBJ2-7; 13 bases are shared with TRBD2. Germline assignment: CDR1 SGDLS and CDR2 YYNGEE. CDR3 length: 15 amino acids. Trimming at V came to 6 bases and at J to 7 bases, leaving 10 bases not matched to a gene. The DNA for the CDR3 is TGTGCCAGCACCAAGGGACTAGCGGGATCCAATGAGCAGTACTTC. Amino acid sequence: CASTKGLAGSNEQYF.

The chain is built from TRBV5-6 and TRBJ1-2; possible D gene TRBD1, 6 bases. The CDR3 totals 12 residues. V was shortened by 5 bases and J by 6 bases, with 11 bases between the two germline ends. Germline CDR1 is SGHDT and CDR2 is YYEEEE. The CDR3 region has the DNA TGTGCCAGCAGACCTCGGGGGCATGGCTACACCTTC. It codes for CASRPRGHGYTF.

This CDR3 is CASNQPPQGYGYTF. CDR3 nucleotides: TGTGCCAGTAATCAGCCCCCGCAGGGCTATGGCTACACCTTC. The chain recombines TRBV19 with TRBJ1-2; D is perhaps TRBD1 (5 bases). Germline assignment: CDR1 LNHDA and CDR2 SQIVND (reference sequence). The V and J ends lost 7 bases and 4 bases respectively, with 16 bases between them. This CDR3 spans 14 amino acids. The full variable domain, in which reference TRBV19 and TRBJ1-2 provide the parts outside the CDR3, is DGGITQSPKYLFRKEGQNVTLSCEQNLNHDAMYWYRQDPGQGLRLIYYSQIVNDFQKGDIAEGYSVSREKKESFPLTVTSAQKNPTAFYLCASNQPPQGYGYTFGSGTRLTVV.

The chain employs TRBV27 and TRBJ1-1; D uncertain. V lost 1 base and J 1 base, leaving 7 bases between the germline ends. The CDR3 spans 14 residues. In germline, CDR1 is MNHEY, CDR2 SMNVEV (reference sequence). The CDR3 DNA reads TGTGCCAGCAGTTTATGGGCCCAGAACACTGAAGCTTTCTTT. It encodes CASSLWAQNTEAFF.

The chain has TRBV25-1 and TRBJ2-3; 10 positions agree with TRBD2. This CDR3 comprises 17 residues. V lost 4 bases, J lost 6 bases, and 13 bases stayed unmatched. Germline V gene sequence: CDR1 MGHDK, CDR2 SYGVNS. CDR3 amino acids: CASSGWNETSGQDTQYF. CDR3 DNA sequence: TGTGCCAGCAGTGGGTGGAATGAGACTAGCGGGCAGGATACGCAGTATTTT.

This clone showed up just once. This chain's CDR3 is CAISDGATNEKLFF. DNA for the CDR3: TGTGCCATCAGTGACGGGGCCACTAATGAAAAACTGTTTTTT. The chain combines TRBV10-3 with TRBJ1-4; perhaps TRBD1 as D (5 bases). This CDR3 spans 14 amino acids. Looked up from germline, CDR1 is ENHRY and CDR2 is SYGVKD. Trimming cost V 3 bases and J 2 bases, with 7 bases left between them.

V usage is TRBV7-9 and J usage is TRBJ1-5; D gene ambiguous. CDR1 is SEHNR and CDR2 is FQNEAQ in the germline V gene (reference sequence). The ends were cut back, 1 base at V and 5 bases at J, with 12 bases in the middle. The CDR3 runs 15 residues. CDR3 in DNA: TGTGCCAGCAGCTTAGGCGGAACCAACGATCAGCCCCAGCATTTT. Translating it yields CASSLGGTNDQPQHF.

The chain employs TRBV2 and TRBJ1-1, with D unresolved. V was shortened by 6 bases and J by 6 bases, with 11 bases between the two germline ends. The CDR3 has 12 residues. CDR1 SNHLY and CDR2 FYNNEI come from the germline V gene. The CDR3 DNA sequence: TGTGCCAGCAGGGAACAGAGCGCTGAAGCTTTCTTT. Translated, it gives CASREQSAEAFF.

This rearrangement joins TRBV9 to TRBJ1-4; 10 nucleotides agree with TRBD1. Per the germline V gene, CDR1 is SGDLS and CDR2 is YYNGEE. The V and J ends lost 3 bases and 7 bases, in that order; junction bases with no gene match: 6. The CDR3 length is 15 residues. The CDR3 loop is CASSEATGGVEKLFF. The CDR3 bases are TGTGCCAGCAGCGAGGCGACAGGGGGCGTTGAAAAACTGTTTTTT.

The CDR3 DNA reads TGTGCCAGCAGTTACCCCTACGGTAGCAATCAGCCCCAGCATTTT. Amino acids: CASSYPYGSNQPQHF. V is TRBV6-2 or TRBV6-3 and J is TRBJ1-5, with D uncertain. The germline V and J ends were trimmed by 2 bases and 0 bases, with 8 bases remaining between them. This CDR3 spans 15 amino acids. Germline V gene sequence: CDR1 MNHEY, CDR2 SVGEGT.